The clone carrying this T cell receptor beta chain was found a few times. This record belongs to a study of human T cells and chemical hapten exposure. Time point in this sample: patch test 3, about 24 weeks after DPC sensitization. The treatment denotes: therapeutic diphenylcyclopropenone sensitization with weekly scalp DPC. Every donor had alopecia and was 18 to 70 years old; all were suitable for DPC. Per the germline V gene, CDR1 is DFQATT and CDR2 is SNEGSKA (reference sequence). This CDR3 is 12 amino acids long. Trimming removed 4 bases from V and 4 bases from J, with 11 bases in between. TCRdb redid the calling of the RACE reads with MiXCR, one entry per CDR3 protein. Here the sample spans roughly 90,000 distinct CDR3 sequences, 9.5% to 13% being singletons.

The material sequenced was whole blood, taken in connection with sensitization to the hapten diphenylcyclopropenone (DPC). This rearrangement joins TRBV20-1 to TRBJ2-7; TRBD1 is a possible D gene (5 bases). The receptor was derived from a woman aged 25 to 39 with alopecia areata. Some clones in this sample may be carry-over from other donors' samples. CDR3 sequence: CSANIQAYEQYF. The CDR3 bases are TGCAGTGCTAACATACAGGCATACGAGCAGTACTTC.